The next 30 T cell receptor beta chains were all read from a single sample in a study of cytomegalovirus exposure and HLA in healthy donors. The PCR used 60 Vbeta and 13 Jbeta primers. TCRdb keeps only in-frame clones here, not all; method: immunoSEQ multiplex PCR. This table holds about 180,000 clones, over 60% found once. Sequencing used PBMCs. Receptors were obtained from a man younger than 35 in good health and CMV-seronegative.

This clone turned up a few times. Other DNA sequences from this sample encode an identical CDR3 as well. This rearrangement joins TRBV5-4 to TRBJ2-7; the match to TRBD2 covers 12 bases. Germline assignment: CDR1 SGHNT and CDR2 YYREEE (reference sequence). The CDR3 runs 14 residues. V gave up 4 bases and J gave up 4 bases; unmatched junction bases: 3. The CDR3 region has the DNA TGTGCCAGCAGCCCCGGACTAGCGGGATACGAGCAGTACTTC. Protein product: CASSPGLAGYEQYF. Full variable domain (missing parts from reference TRBV5-4 and TRBJ2-7): ETGVTQSPTHLIKTRGQQVTLRCSSQSGHNTVSWYQQALGQGPQFIFQYYREEENGRGNFPPRFSGLQFPNYSSELNVNALELDDSALYLCASSPGLAGYEQYFGPGTRLTVT.

Comment on this clone: Germline and junction disagree at one end, which may indicate a read error. V usage is TRBV9 and J usage is TRBJ2-2; 7 nucleotides agree with TRBD1. The CDR3 extends over 16 amino acids. CDR1 is SGDLS, CDR2 YYNGEE, per germline. This CDR3 is CASSVWKGANTGELFF. CDR3 sequence (DNA): TGTGCCAGCAGCGTCTGGAAGGGGGCGAATACCGGGGAGCTGTTTTTT.

The gene calls are TRBV5-1 and TRBJ2-1; 9 nucleotides match TRBD2. Germline V gene sequence: CDR1 SGHRS, CDR2 YFSETQ. The CDR3 contains 16 residues. V shed 3 bases, J shed 0 bases, and the junction held 4 bases outside the gene matches. The CDR3 region is CASSSQAGGSYNEQFF. The CDR3 region has the DNA TGCGCCAGCAGCTCCCAAGCGGGGGGCTCCTACAATGAGCAGTTCTTC.

The chain recombines TRBV6-5 with TRBJ2-1; TRBD2 is a possible D gene (6 bases). This CDR3 is built from 15 residues. Trimming left V 5 bases short and J 2 bases short, with 13 bases between. The V gene's germline CDR1 is MNHEY and CDR2 SVGAGI. CDR3 loop: CASSVEGGAYNEQFF. CDR3 nucleotides: TGTGCCAGCAGTGTAGAGGGAGGAGCCTACAATGAGCAGTTCTTC.

V gene TRBV9 combines with J gene TRBJ2-5, with D perhaps TRBD1 (5 bases). This CDR3 spans 15 amino acids. V was pared by 4 bases and J by 1 base, with 14 bases between. Germline values: CDR1 SGDLS, CDR2 YYNGEE. CDR3 amino acids: CASSRGGASQETQYF. CDR3 DNA sequence: TGTGCCAGCAGCCGAGGTGGGGCCAGCCAAGAGACCCAGTACTTC.

This chain uses TRBV5-1 with TRBJ2-7, with 7 bases lining up with TRBD1. V dropped 4 bases and J dropped 2; count of bases not matched to a gene: 3. This CDR3 is built from 13 residues. Per the germline V gene, CDR1 is SGHRS and CDR2 is YFSETQ. The CDR3 spells CASSATGTYEQYF. CDR3 sequence (DNA): TGCGCCAGCAGCGCGACAGGGACCTACGAGCAGTACTTC.

The V and J genes are TRBV5-1 and TRBJ2-7; TRBD1 might be the D (5 bases). Germline assignment: CDR1 SGHRS and CDR2 YFSETQ. CDR3 size: 14 residues. Trimming took off 0 bases at V and 2 bases at J, with 9 bases between the two ends. The CDR3: CASSLDRRAYEQYF. CDR3 DNA sequence: TGCGCCAGCAGCTTGGACAGGCGCGCCTACGAGCAGTACTTC.

CDR3 in DNA: TGCGCCAGCAGCCCGGGACTAGGAAACAATGAGCAGTTCTTC. It translates to CASSPGLGNNEQFF. V usage is TRBV5-1 and J usage is TRBJ2-1; TRBD2 agrees at 8 bases. Looked up from germline, CDR1 is SGHRS and CDR2 is YFSETQ. The CDR3 consists of 14 residues. Trimming removed 4 bases from V and 5 bases from J; junction bases left unmatched: 5. Drawing the rest from reference TRBV5-1 and TRBJ2-1, the complete variable domain is KAGVTQTPRYLIKTRGQQVTLSCSPISGHRSVSWYQQTPGQGLQFLFEYFSETQRNKGNFPGRFSGRQFSNSRSEMNVSTLELGDSALYLCASSPGLGNNEQFFGPGTRLTVL.

The rearrangement uses TRBV18 and TRBJ2-2, with TRBD2 matching 8 bases. There are 16 residues in the CDR3. The junction had 3 bases not matched to a gene; V was cut back by 2 bases and J by 1 base. The germline V gene has CDR1 KGHSH and CDR2 LQKENI. The CDR3 nucleotides are TGTGCCAGCTCACCAATAGCGGGGATGAACACCGGGGAGCTGTTTTTT. This gives the protein CASSPIAGMNTGELFF.

For the CDR3, the DNA is TGTGCCAGTAGTATGAGGGGGCAGGGGCCGTCCCGCTACGAGCAGTACTTC. Translation gives CASSMRGQGPSRYEQYF. The chain uses TRBV19 and TRBJ2-7; 7 bases line up with TRBD1. Germline V gene lookup returns CDR1 LNHDA and CDR2 SQIVND (reference sequence). The V and J ends lost 3 bases and 3 bases, in that order; junction bases with no gene match: 14. This CDR3 has 17 amino acids.

This clone was detected a few times. J is TRBJ1-4 and V is TRBV11-2; 8 positions agree with TRBD1. The junction had 13 bases not matched to a gene; V was cut back by 5 bases and J by 8 bases. This CDR3 has 16 residues. Germline lookup yields CDR1 SGHAT and CDR2 FQNNGV. CDR3: CASSPGTGSKGEKLFF. DNA for the CDR3: TGTGCCAGCAGCCCGGGGACAGGCAGTAAGGGGGAAAAACTGTTTTTT.

This chain links TRBV7-9 with TRBJ2-6; the D gene is possibly TRBD2 (6 bases). V gave up 4 bases and J gave up 0 bases, with 10 bases separating them. CDR3 length: 16 amino acids. The germline CDR1 and CDR2 sequences are SEHNR and FQNEAQ (reference sequence). The CDR3 coding sequence is TGTGCCAGCAGCTCTACGGGGGTCTCTGGGGCCAACGTCCTGACTTTC. Its translation is CASSSTGVSGANVLTF.

The chain joins TRBV5-1 to TRBJ2-1; TRBD1 might be the D (5 bases). Per the germline V gene, CDR1 is SGHRS and CDR2 is YFSETQ. V lost 0 bases and J 10 bases, leaving 11 bases between the germline ends. The CDR3 contains 13 residues. For the CDR3, the DNA is TGCGCCAGCAGCTTGGAGCAGGGTGGAGAGCAGTTCTTC. It translates to CASSLEQGGEQFF.

This chain links TRBV9 with TRBJ1-5, with D possibly TRBD1 on 6 matching bases. The CDR3 covers 14 residues. V shed 3 bases and J shed 7 bases, with 14 bases lying between them. CDR1 and CDR2 from the germline V gene are SGDLS and YYNGEE. The DNA for the CDR3 is TGTGCCAGCAGCGCCAGGGGAGTTGGGCAGCCCCAGCATTTT. Its translation is CASSARGVGQPQHF.

The chain recombines TRBV28 with TRBJ1-5; weak D call: TRBD1 (5 bases). Germline CDR1 and CDR2: MDHEN and SYDVKM. Trimming took off 5 bases at V and 8 bases at J, with 7 bases between the two ends. This CDR3 contains 11 residues. This CDR3 reads CASSGGEPQHF. CDR3 DNA: TGTGCCAGCAGTGGGGGGGAGCCCCAGCATTTT. Full variable domain (outside the CDR3, taken from reference TRBV28 and TRBJ1-5): DVKVTQSSRYLVKRTGEKVFLECVQDMDHENMFWYRQDPGLGLRLIYFSYDVKMKEKGDIPEGYSVSREKKERFSLILESASTNQTSMYLCASSGGEPQHFGDGTRLSIL.

This clone appeared once. The rearrangement joins TRBV6-4 to TRBJ2-7; no reliable D call. The CDR3 loop spans 14 amino acids. Deletions cut 2 bases from V and 1 base from J, with 9 bases between. CDR1 and CDR2 (germline): MRHNA, SNTAGT. CDR3 loop: CASSDRRGSYEQYF. The DNA for the CDR3 is TGTGCCAGCAGTGACAGGAGAGGTTCCTACGAGCAGTACTTC.

The chain joins TRBV7-8 to TRBJ1-1; 12 nucleotides line up with TRBD1. CDR3 length: 16 amino acids. Germline CDR1 reads SGHVS; CDR2 reads FQNEAQ. Trimming cost V 3 bases and J 7 bases; bases outside gene matches: 9. The CDR3: CASSFRGQGAPSEAFF. For the CDR3, the DNA is TGTGCCAGCAGCTTCCGGGGACAGGGGGCCCCCAGTGAAGCTTTCTTT.

The chain has TRBV18 and TRBJ1-1; the D gene is possibly TRBD1 (5 bases). The CDR3 loop spans 20 amino acids. Trimming took off 6 bases at V and 9 bases at J, with 38 bases between the two ends. Germline V lookup: CDR1 KGHSH, CDR2 LQKENI. This CDR3 is CASSLGILTLSGKRRGKAFF. For the CDR3, the DNA is TGTGCCAGCTCCCTCGGGATACTGACCCTATCAGGGAAGAGGCGGGGTAAAGCTTTCTTT.

This chain joins TRBV11-2 and TRBJ2-7, with a tentative D call TRBD1 (5 bases). Germline V gene data show CDR1 as SGHAT and CDR2 as FQNNGV. V was shortened by 1 base and J by 9 bases, with 13 bases between the two germline ends. The CDR3 contains 13 residues. The CDR3 DNA sequence: TGTGCCAGCAGCTTAGTGGGGCCTACTCGGCAGTACTTC. Its translation is CASSLVGPTRQYF.

V gene TRBV4-1 combines with J gene TRBJ2-1; tentative D call: TRBD2 (5 bases). CDR1 and CDR2 from the germline V gene are MGHRA and YSYEKL. V was cut by 1 base and J by 9 bases, with 16 bases left in between. This CDR3 spans 15 amino acids. CDR3 residues: CASSQAGSEYAEQFF. The CDR3 DNA reads TGCGCCAGCAGCCAAGCGGGGTCGGAATACGCTGAGCAGTTCTTC.

A note on this clone: Other nucleotide sequences in the sample specify the same CDR3. The V gene is TRBV29-1, the J gene TRBJ2-7; weak D call: TRBD1 (7 bases). The CDR3 contains 13 residues. The germline CDR1 and CDR2 sequences are SQVTM and ANQGSEA. V shed 4 bases and J shed 0 bases, with 10 bases lying between them. The CDR3 nucleotides are TGCAGCGTTGCAGGGGGACTCTCCTACGAGCAGTACTTC. Protein product: CSVAGGLSYEQYF.

The V and J genes are TRBV5-1 and TRBJ1-2; possibly TRBD1 for D (6 bases). Trimming removed 4 bases from V and 4 bases from J, with 26 bases in between. This CDR3 is 18 amino acids long. Germline lookup yields CDR1 SGHRS and CDR2 YFSETQ. The CDR3 region is CASSPGQGPSIGGYGYTF. CDR3 nucleotide sequence: TGCGCCAGCAGCCCCGGACAAGGACCTTCTATAGGGGGCTATGGCTACACCTTC.

The chain combines TRBV14 with TRBJ2-1, with D possibly TRBD2 on 5 matching bases. Germline lookup yields CDR1 SGHDN and CDR2 FVKESK. The V end lost 0 bases, the J end lost 1 base, and 16 bases lay between the germline ends. This CDR3 has 18 amino acids. CDR3 amino acids: CASSQEAAHTGSYNEQFF. CDR3 in DNA: TGTGCCAGCAGCCAAGAGGCGGCCCACACGGGGTCCTACAATGAGCAGTTCTTC.

V is TRBV5-1 and J is TRBJ2-2, with D possibly being TRBD2 (6 bases). Germline loops: CDR1 SGHRS, CDR2 YFSETQ. This CDR3 has 15 amino acids. V lost 4 bases and J lost 1, with 11 bases in between. CDR3 in amino acids: CASSLRDLNTGELFF. The CDR3 coding sequence is TGCGCCAGCAGCCTCCGGGACTTGAACACCGGGGAGCTGTTTTTT.

This clone has a single count. This chain connects TRBV5-1 to TRBJ2-3; 12 nucleotides agree with TRBD2. V lost 4 bases, J lost 0 bases, and 6 bases stayed unmatched. This CDR3 is built from 17 residues. Germline assignment: CDR1 SGHRS and CDR2 YFSETQ. CDR3: CASSIGLAGRSTDTQYF. The DNA of the CDR3 is TGCGCCAGCAGCATTGGACTAGCGGGGCGTAGCACAGATACGCAGTATTTT. The complete variable domain, with remaining parts taken from reference TRBV5-1 and TRBJ2-3, reads KAGVTQTPRYLIKTRGQQVTLSCSPISGHRSVSWYQQTPGQGLQFLFEYFSETQRNKGNFPGRFSGRQFSNSRSEMNVSTLELGDSALYLCASSIGLAGRSTDTQYFGPGTRLTVL.

The chain links TRBV6-1 to TRBJ2-1, with D possibly being TRBD2 (5 bases). The CDR3 consists of 15 residues. Germline V CDR1 and CDR2: MNHNS, SASEGT. V lost 3 bases to trimming and J lost 0 bases, with 9 bases between them. The CDR3 DNA is TGTGCCAGCAGTGATTTGAGCGGCTCCTACAATGAGCAGTTCTTC. Translating it yields CASSDLSGSYNEQFF.

This clone has a handful of counts. V gene TRBV27 combines with J gene TRBJ2-5, with TRBD1 matching over 8 bases. V lost 6 bases and J lost 4; bases outside the gene matches: 4. The CDR3 consists of 13 residues. Germline V gene lookup returns CDR1 MNHEY and CDR2 SMNVEV (reference sequence). The CDR3 DNA is TGTGCCAGCAGACAGGGGGGACGAGAGACCCAGTACTTC. As protein: CASRQGGRETQYF.

V and J are TRBV7-9 and TRBJ1-2; tentatively, D is TRBD1 (5 bases). The CDR3 covers 13 residues. Looked up from germline, CDR1 is SEHNR and CDR2 is FQNEAQ (reference sequence). The ends were cut back, 5 bases at V and 3 bases at J, with 10 bases in the middle. CDR3 in amino acids: CASSPGLDYGYTF. CDR3 nucleotides: TGTGCCAGCAGCCCGGGACTGGACTATGGCTACACCTTC.

This chain connects TRBV30 to TRBJ1-4; tentative D call: TRBD1 (6 bases). Germline values: CDR1 GTSNPN, CDR2 SVGIG (reference sequence). This CDR3 comprises 14 residues. V shed 2 bases and J shed 7 bases, with 14 bases lying between them. Written as DNA, the CDR3 is TGTGCCTGGAGTTCCACAGGGATAGGTGAAAAACTGTTTTTT. It yields the protein CAWSSTGIGEKLFF.

The chain has TRBV19 and TRBJ1-2, with D possibly being TRBD1 (6 bases). This CDR3 is 11 amino acids long. The V gene lost 6 bases and the J gene lost 6 bases, with 8 bases spanning the gap. Per the germline V gene, CDR1 is LNHDA and CDR2 is SQIVND (reference sequence). The CDR3 spells CASSHRDGYTF. The CDR3 bases are TGTGCCAGTAGCCACAGGGATGGCTACACCTTC.